Listed here are 3 T cell receptor beta chains from one sample, sequenced in a study of cytomegalovirus exposure and HLA in healthy donors. PCR involved 60 Vbeta and 13 Jbeta primers. TCRdb's copy holds only in-frame clones and misses some; the assay was immunoSEQ multiplex PCR. The sample lists roughly 81,000 clones; around 80% were seen once. Sample: PBMCs. The receptors originated from a man aged 25-45 years in good health and CMV-seronegative.

This rearrangement joins TRBV5-4 to TRBJ2-5; D might be TRBD2 (6 bases). CDR3 length equals 13 residues. Looked up from germline, CDR1 is SGHNT and CDR2 is YYREEE (reference sequence). V was shortened by 4 bases and J by 5 bases, with 12 bases between the two germline ends. The CDR3, as DNA: TGTGCCAGCAGCACCGGGACTGTGGAGACCCAGTACTTC. This translates into CASSTGTVETQYF.

The V call is TRBV6-4, the J call TRBJ2-1; 8 bases are a match to TRBD2. The J segment lost 4 bases and the V segment lost 8 bases, leaving 10 bases of the junction unmatched. Per the germline V gene, CDR1 is MRHNA and CDR2 is SNTAGT. This CDR3 is built from 15 residues. The CDR3 DNA sequence: TGTGCCAGCCAACCGTTAGCGGGGTCTTACAATGAGCAGTTCTTC. Translating gives CASQPLAGSYNEQFF.

The chain combines TRBV7-2 with TRBJ1-3; tentatively, D is TRBD1 (5 bases). This CDR3 contains 17 residues. With 5 bases removed from V and 2 bases from J, the gap between germline ends came to 19 bases. Germline V CDR1 and CDR2: SGHTA, FQGNSA. This chain's CDR3 is CASSPPGWGLTGNTIYF. The CDR3 nucleotides are TGTGCCAGCAGCCCCCCCGGTTGGGGCTTAACTGGAAACACCATATATTTT.